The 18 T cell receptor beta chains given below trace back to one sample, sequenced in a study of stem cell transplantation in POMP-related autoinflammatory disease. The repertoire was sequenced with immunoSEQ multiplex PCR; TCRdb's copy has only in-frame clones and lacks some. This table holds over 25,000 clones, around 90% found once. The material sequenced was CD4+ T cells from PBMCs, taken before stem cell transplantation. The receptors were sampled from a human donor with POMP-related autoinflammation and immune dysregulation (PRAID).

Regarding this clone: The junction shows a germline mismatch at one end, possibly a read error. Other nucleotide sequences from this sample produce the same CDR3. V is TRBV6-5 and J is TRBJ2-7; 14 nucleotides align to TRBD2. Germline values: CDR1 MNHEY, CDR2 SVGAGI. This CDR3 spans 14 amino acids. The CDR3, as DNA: TGTGCCACTGCTAGACTAGCGGGAGGGGGAGAGCAATACTTC. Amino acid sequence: CATARLAGGGEQYF.

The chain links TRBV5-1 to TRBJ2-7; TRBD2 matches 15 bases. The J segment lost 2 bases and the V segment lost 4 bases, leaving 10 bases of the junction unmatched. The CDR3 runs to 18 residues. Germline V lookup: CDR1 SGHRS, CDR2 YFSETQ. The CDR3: CASSPGLAGGIFTYEQYF. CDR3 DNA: TGCGCCAGCAGCCCGGGACTAGCGGGAGGCATCTTCACCTACGAGCAGTACTTC.

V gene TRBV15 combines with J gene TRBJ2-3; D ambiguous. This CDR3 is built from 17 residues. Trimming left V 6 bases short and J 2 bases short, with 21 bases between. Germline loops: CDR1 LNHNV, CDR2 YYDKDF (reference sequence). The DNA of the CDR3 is TGTGCCACCAGTAGGATCCATAGGGAACTATACACAGATACGCAGTATTTT. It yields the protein CATSRIHRELYTDTQYF. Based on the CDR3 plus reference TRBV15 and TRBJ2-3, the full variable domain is DAMVIQNPRYQVTQFGKPVTLSCSQTLNHNVMYWYQQKSSQAPKLLFHYYDKDFNNEADTPDNFQSRRPNTSFCFLDIRSPGLGDTAMYLCATSRIHRELYTDTQYFGPGTRLTVL.

CDR3 DNA: TGTGCCAGCAGCTCACGAGGGGGGGGACGGGAAGCTTTCTTT. It is translated as CASSSRGGGREAFF. The chain recombines TRBV5-4 with TRBJ1-1; D might be TRBD1 (6 bases). Germline V CDR1 and CDR2: SGHNT, YYREEE (reference sequence). The CDR3 totals 14 residues. Trimming took off 3 bases at V and 8 bases at J, with 17 bases between the two ends.

This CDR3 is CASSLAYPGQSYGYTF. In DNA form, the CDR3 reads TGTGCCAGCAGTTTAGCCTATCCGGGACAGAGCTATGGCTACACCTTC. V and J are TRBV28 and TRBJ1-2; 7 nucleotides line up with TRBD1. Per germline, CDR1 MDHEN and CDR2 SYDVKM. The CDR3 runs 16 residues. J was trimmed by 4 bases and V by 2 bases; bases with no gene match: 10.

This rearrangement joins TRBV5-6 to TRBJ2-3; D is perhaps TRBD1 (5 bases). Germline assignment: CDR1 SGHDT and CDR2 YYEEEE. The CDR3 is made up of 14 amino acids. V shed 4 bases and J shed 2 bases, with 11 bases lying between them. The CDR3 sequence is CASSPTGDTDTQYF. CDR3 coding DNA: TGTGCCAGCAGCCCTACAGGAGACACAGATACGCAGTATTTT.

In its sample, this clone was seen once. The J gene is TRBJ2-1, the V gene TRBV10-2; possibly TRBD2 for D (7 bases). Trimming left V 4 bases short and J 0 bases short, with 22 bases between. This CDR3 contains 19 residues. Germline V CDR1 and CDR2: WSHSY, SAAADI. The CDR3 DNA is TGCGCCAGCAGTGGGAAAAAACAGGGACGGGGGGCCTCCTACAATGAGCAGTTCTTC. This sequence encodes CASSGKKQGRGASYNEQFF.

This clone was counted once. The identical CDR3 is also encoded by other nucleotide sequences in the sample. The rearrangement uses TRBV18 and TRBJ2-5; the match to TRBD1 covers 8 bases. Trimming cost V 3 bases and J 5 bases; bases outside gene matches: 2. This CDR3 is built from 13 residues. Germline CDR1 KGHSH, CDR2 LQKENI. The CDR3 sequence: CASSPGQGETQYF. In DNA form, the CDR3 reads TGTGCCAGCTCACCTGGACAGGGTGAGACCCAGTACTTC.

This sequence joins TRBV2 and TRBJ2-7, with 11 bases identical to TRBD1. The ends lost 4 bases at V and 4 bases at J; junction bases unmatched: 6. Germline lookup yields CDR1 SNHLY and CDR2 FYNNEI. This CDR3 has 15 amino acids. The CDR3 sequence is CASSGGTGGLYEQYF. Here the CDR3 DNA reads TGTGCCAGCAGTGGGGGGACAGGGGGTTTATACGAGCAGTACTTC.

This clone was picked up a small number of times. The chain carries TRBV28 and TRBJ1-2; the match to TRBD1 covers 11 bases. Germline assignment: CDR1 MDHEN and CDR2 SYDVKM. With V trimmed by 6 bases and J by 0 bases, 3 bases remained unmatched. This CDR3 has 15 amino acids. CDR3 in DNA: TGTGCCAGCAGAGGACAGGGGGCTCCTAACTATGGCTACACCTTC. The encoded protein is CASRGQGAPNYGYTF.

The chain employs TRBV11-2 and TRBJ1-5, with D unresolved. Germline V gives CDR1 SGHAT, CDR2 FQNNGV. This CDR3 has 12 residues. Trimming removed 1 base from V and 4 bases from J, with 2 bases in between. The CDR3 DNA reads TGTGCCAGCAGCTTAGGAAATCAGCCCCAGCATTTT. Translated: CASSLGNQPQHF. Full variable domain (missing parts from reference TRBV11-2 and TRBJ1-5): EAGVAQSPRYKIIEKRQSVAFWCNPISGHATLYWYQQILGQGPKLLIQFQNNGVVDDSQLPKDRFSAERLKGVDSTLKIQPAKLEDSAVYLCASSLGNQPQHFGDGTRLSIL.

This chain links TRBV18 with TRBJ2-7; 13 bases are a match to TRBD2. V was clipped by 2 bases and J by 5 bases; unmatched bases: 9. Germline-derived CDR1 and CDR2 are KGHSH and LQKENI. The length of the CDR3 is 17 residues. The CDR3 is CASSPNQLAGGRHEQYF. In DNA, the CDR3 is TGTGCCAGCTCACCAAATCAACTAGCGGGAGGGCGACACGAGCAGTACTTC.

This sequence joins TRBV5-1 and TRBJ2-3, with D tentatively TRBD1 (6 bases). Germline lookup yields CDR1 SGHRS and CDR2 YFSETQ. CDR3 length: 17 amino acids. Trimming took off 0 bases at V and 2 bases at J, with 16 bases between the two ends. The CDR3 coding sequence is TGCGCCAGCAGCTTGGTCCCTCTGTTGGGGGCCACAGATACGCAGTATTTT. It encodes CASSLVPLLGATDTQYF.

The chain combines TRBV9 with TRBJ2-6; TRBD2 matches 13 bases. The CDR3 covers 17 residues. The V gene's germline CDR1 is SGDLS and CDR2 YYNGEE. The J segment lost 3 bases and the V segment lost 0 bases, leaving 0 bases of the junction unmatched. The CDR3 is CASSVGLAGGGANVLTF. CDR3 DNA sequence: TGTGCCAGCAGCGTAGGACTAGCGGGAGGTGGGGCCAACGTCCTGACTTTC.

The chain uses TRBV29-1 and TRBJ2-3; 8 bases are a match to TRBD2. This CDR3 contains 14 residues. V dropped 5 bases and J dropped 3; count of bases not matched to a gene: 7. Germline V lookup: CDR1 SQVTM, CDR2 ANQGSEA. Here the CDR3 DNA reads TGCAGCGTTAGGAGGACTAGCTCGACAGATACGCAGTATTTT. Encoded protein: CSVRRTSSTDTQYF.

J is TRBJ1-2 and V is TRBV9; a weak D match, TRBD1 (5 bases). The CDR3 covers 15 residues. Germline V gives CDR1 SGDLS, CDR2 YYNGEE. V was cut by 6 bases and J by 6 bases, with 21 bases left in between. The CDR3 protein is CASTQTGGEGNGYTF. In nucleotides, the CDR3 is TGTGCCAGCACCCAAACCGGGGGGGAAGGAAATGGCTACACCTTC.

For the CDR3, the DNA is TGTGCCAGCAGCTTGAGACTGGGCACTGAAGCTTTCTTT. This codes for CASSLRLGTEAFF. The rearrangement links TRBV11-2 to TRBJ1-1; D unresolved. Germline V lookup: CDR1 SGHAT, CDR2 FQNNGV. V was pared by 3 bases and J by 4 bases, with 9 bases between. The CDR3 is made up of 13 amino acids.

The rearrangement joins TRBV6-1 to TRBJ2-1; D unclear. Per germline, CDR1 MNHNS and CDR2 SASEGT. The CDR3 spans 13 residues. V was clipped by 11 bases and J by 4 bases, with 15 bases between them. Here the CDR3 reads CAGTRDQYNEQFF. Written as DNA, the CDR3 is TGTGCCGGAACAAGGGATCAGTACAATGAGCAGTTCTTC.